This T cell receptor beta chain stems from a study of blood T cell repertoires in COVID-19 (TCRdb year 2020). Notes on the research overall: Collaborator samples came from the United States, Italy and Spain and covered acute and convalescent phases of COVID-19. The prospective study material was composed of cDNA or gDNA derived from T cells, B-cell-depleted T cells, or PBMCs. Samples were obtained from the ongoing ImmuneRACE study (first 160 participants) and from roughly 1,300 subjects provided by 6 global collaborators. The dataset comprised deeply sampled blood TCRbeta repertoires from subjects exposed to, actively infected with, or recovered from COVID-19. The repertoires were released in a freely available public database meant as a resource for research on the immune response to SARS-CoV-2. Sample metadata almost always included a de-identified subject ID, COVID-19 status, age in years and sex. Where available, HLA class I and class II types were taken from metadata supplied by the sample provider and were not determined by assay-based typing.

Results and caveats for the whole study, not just this receptor: How much clinical and demographic metadata was included differed by source and by participant, and the metadata was provided uncurated.

TCRbeta CDR3 regions were amplified from genomic DNA by means of the immunoSEQ Assay, a bias-controlled multiplex PCR. Per the source publication's procedure: The number of nucleated cells in each sample was estimated from the amplification of reference gene primers within the assay. Sequence reads were collapsed and filtered to measure the absolute abundance of every unique TCRbeta CDR3 rearrangement. For each sample, productive Simpson clonality was calculated by taking the square root of Simpson's diversity index across productive rearrangements. The clones in this table, taken by TCRdb from immuneACCESS, are in-frame only. Not every clone is retained; where verified, under half of the shortfall comes from an unresolved V gene, and the cause of the rest is unknown. The DNA was the basis for D and trimming; V, J and clone size are from that table. A total of over 35,000 clones appear in this sample, about 90% of them only once. Jointly, the top ten make up roughly 7.4% of the sample.

A word on this clone: The antigen it recognizes is unknown. Base qualities are missing; no much larger clone stands one base away.

Each collaborating institution followed its own protocols to collect whole blood in K2EDTA tubes. For TCRbeta analysis, collaborator samples were shipped as frozen whole blood, as isolated PBMCs, or as DNA extracted from either sample type. Input material: peripheral blood. This sequence was found in a man aged 45-65 years with acute or convalescent COVID-19.

The nucleotides are TGTGCCAGCAGCAAGGACGGGAACTCCTATAATTCACCCCTCCACTTT. Translated, this is CASSKDGNSYNSPLHF. The V gene is TRBV6-6 and the J gene is TRBJ1-6; the D gene cannot be named for sure. V and J lose 6 bases and 0 bases, and a span of 12 bases separates them. From a lookup of the germline V gene (reference sequence), CDR1 and CDR2 are MNHNY and SVGAGI. The CDR3 measures 16 amino acids from cysteine to phenylalanine. Left in the record is the CDR3 DNA by itself, 48 bases read in frame from the first base.